This paragraph covers one TCR beta chain sequence. A read error is likely here: a far larger clone is one base away. This same CDR3 is encoded by further DNA sequences in the sample. Germline values: CDR1 SGDLS, CDR2 YYNGEE. The CDR3 runs to 16 residues. Trimming at V came to 3 bases and at J to 4 bases, leaving 10 bases not matched to a gene. This sample is part of a study of shared clonotypes between healthy human individuals. Donors had no recently reported acute infections or vaccinations and were HIV-negative. Samples left unsorted employed tens of millions of PBMCs for genomic DNA. Generated by immunoSEQ multiplex PCR, the TCRdb table keeps only in-frame clones and is missing some. The sample includes about 520,000 clones, about 85% of them seen just once.

The origin of this receptor is a woman aged 35 to 49 in good health. Some clones in this sample may be carry-over from other donors' samples. Sequencing input: PBMCs. The V call is TRBV9, the J call TRBJ1-3; TRBD1 matches 7 bases. In nucleotides, the CDR3 is TGTGCCAGCAGCGGACAGGGAGGGAGCTCGGGAAACACCATATATTTT. The encoded protein is CASSGQGGSSGNTIYF.